This TCR beta chain stems from a study of blood T cell repertoires in COVID-19. Background on the study: Samples came from the United States, Italy and Spain, spanning acute and convalescent COVID-19. Sample material is recorded as cDNA or gDNA derived from T cells, B-cell-depleted T cells, or PBMCs.

The germline V gene encodes CDR1 MDHEN and CDR2 SYDVKM. V was cut by 4 bases and J by 0 bases, with 13 bases left in between. The CDR3 length is 15 residues. In the original workflow: Reference gene primer amplification yielded estimated nucleated cell counts. The table came from immunoSEQ multiplex PCR; TCRdb's copy has only in-frame clones and leaves some out. That table furnishes V, J and clone size, whereas the DNA furnished D and trimming. The repertoire includes a few hundred thousand clones, roughly 90% of them detected once, and more than 3% sits in the top ten. The chain carries TRBV28 and TRBJ2-7; a possible D gene is TRBD2 (5 bases). The sequence was collected from a woman aged 45-59 years with active or convalescent COVID-19. The sample consisted of peripheral blood. This chain's CDR3 is CASSSPLGSSYEQYF. CDR3 sequence (DNA): TGTGCCAGCAGTTCCCCGTTAGGGAGCTCCTACGAGCAGTACTTC. The variable domain in full, completed from reference TRBV28 and TRBJ2-7, reads DVKVTQSSRYLVKRTGEKVFLECVQDMDHENMFWYRQDPGLGLRLIYFSYDVKMKEKGDIPEGYSVSREKKERFSLILESASTNQTSMYLCASSSPLGSSYEQYFGPGTRLTVT.